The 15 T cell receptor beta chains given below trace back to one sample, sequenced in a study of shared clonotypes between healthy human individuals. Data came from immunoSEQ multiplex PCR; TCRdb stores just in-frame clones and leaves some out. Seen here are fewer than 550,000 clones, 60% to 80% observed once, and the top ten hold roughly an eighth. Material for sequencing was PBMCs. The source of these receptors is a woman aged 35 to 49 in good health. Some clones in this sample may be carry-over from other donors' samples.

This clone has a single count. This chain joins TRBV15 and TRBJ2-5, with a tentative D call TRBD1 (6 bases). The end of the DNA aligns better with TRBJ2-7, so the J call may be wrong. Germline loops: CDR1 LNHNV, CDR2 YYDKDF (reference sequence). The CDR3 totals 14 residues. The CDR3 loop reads CATSRTGLDYEQYF. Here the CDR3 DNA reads TGTGCCACCAGCAGAACAGGGCTCGACTACGAGCAGTACTTC.

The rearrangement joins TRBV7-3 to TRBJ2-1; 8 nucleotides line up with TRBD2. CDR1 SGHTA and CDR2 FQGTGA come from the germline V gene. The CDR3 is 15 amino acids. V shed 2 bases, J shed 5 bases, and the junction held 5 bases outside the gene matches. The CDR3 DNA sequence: TGTGCCAGCAGCTTATCGGGAGGGCTGAACAATGAGCAGTTCTTC. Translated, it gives CASSLSGGLNNEQFF.

CDR3 amino acids: CAWSVSSRRDEQYF. The CDR3 bases are TGTGCCTGGAGTGTCTCCTCCCGGCGAGACGAGCAGTACTTC. The rearrangement joins TRBV30 to TRBJ2-5; D call uncertain. With the DNA end fitting TRBJ2-7 better, the J assignment may be wrong. Germline lookup yields CDR1 GTSNPN and CDR2 SVGIG (reference sequence). This CDR3 spans 14 amino acids.

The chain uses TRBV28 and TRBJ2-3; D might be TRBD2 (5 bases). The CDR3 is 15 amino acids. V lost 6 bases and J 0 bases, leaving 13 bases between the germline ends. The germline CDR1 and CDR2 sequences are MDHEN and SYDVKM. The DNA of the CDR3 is TGTGCCAGCAGCCCTCCGAGCGGTAGCACAGATACGCAGTATTTT. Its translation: CASSPPSGSTDTQYF.

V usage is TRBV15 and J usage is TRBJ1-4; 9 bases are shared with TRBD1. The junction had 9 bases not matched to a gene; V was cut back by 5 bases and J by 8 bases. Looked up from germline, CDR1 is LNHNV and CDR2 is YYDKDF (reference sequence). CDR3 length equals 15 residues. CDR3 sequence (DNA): TGTGCCACCAGCGCCCGACAGGGGGTCGGGGAAAAACTGTTTTTT. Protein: CATSARQGVGEKLFF.

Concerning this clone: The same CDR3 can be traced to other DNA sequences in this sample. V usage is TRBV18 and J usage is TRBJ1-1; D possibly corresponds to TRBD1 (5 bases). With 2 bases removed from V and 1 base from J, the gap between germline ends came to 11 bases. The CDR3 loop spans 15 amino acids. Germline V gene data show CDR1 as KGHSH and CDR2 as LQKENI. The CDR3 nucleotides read TGTGCCAGCTCACCATACCAGGGAAGGAACACTGAAGCTTTCTTT. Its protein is CASSPYQGRNTEAFF.

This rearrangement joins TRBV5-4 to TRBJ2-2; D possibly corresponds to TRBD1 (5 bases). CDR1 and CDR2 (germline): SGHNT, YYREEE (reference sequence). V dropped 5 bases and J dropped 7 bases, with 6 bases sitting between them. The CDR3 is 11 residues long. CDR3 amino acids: CASRQVGELFF. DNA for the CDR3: TGTGCCAGCAGACAGGTCGGGGAGCTGTTTTTT. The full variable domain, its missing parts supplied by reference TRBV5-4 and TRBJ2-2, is ETGVTQSPTHLIKTRGQQVTLRCSSQSGHNTVSWYQQALGQGPQFIFQYYREEENGRGNFPPRFSGLQFPNYSSELNVNALELDDSALYLCASRQVGELFFGEGSRLTVL.

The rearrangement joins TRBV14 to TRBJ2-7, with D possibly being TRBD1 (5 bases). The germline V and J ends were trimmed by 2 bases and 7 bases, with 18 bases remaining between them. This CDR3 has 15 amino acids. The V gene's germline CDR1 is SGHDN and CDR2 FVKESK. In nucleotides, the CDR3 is TGTGCCAGCAGCCAATATCTGGACAACCCTAGTGAGCAGTACTTC. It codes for CASSQYLDNPSEQYF.

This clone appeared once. The DNA of the CDR3 is TGTGCCAGCAGCATGGGGGCAGGGGGTAGTGAGCAGTTCTTC. This codes for CASSMGAGGSEQFF. J is TRBJ2-1 and V is TRBV7-3; 7 nucleotides agree with TRBD1. Losses at the gene ends were 5 bases for V and 9 bases for J; bases not matched to a gene: 10. CDR3 size: 14 residues. Per the germline V gene, CDR1 is SGHTA and CDR2 is FQGTGA.

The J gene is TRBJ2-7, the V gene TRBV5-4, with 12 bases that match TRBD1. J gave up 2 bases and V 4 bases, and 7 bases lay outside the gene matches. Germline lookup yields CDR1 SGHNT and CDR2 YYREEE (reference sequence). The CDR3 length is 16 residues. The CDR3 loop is CASSPGTGGPTYEQYF. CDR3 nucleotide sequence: TGTGCCAGCAGCCCAGGGACAGGGGGCCCTACCTACGAGCAGTACTTC.

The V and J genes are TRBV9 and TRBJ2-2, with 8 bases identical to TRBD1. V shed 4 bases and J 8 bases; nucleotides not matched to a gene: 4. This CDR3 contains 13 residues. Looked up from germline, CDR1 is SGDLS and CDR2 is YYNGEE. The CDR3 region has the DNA TGTGCCAGCAGCACCCGGACAGGGGGGGAGCTGTTTTTT. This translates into CASSTRTGGELFF.

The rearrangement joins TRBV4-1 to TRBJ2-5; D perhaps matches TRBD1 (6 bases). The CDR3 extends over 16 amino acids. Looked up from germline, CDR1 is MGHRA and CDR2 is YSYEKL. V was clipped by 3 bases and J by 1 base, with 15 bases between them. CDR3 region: CASSQGQGVLQETQYF. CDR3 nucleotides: TGCGCCAGCAGCCAGGGACAAGGGGTTCTCCAAGAGACCCAGTACTTC.

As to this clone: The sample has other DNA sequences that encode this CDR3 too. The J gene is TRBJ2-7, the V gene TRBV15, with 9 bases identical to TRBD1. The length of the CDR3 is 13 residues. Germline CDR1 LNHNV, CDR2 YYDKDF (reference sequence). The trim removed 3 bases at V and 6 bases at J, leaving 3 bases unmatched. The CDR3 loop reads CATSRDRGAEQYF. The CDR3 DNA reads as TGTGCCACCAGCAGGGACAGGGGAGCCGAGCAGTACTTC.

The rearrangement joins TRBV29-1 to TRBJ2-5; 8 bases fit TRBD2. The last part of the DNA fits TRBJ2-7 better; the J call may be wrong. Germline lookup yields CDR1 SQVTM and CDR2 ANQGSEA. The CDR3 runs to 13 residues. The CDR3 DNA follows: TGCAGCGTTGAGGTTAGCGGGATTTTCGAGCAGTACTTC. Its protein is CSVEVSGIFEQYF.

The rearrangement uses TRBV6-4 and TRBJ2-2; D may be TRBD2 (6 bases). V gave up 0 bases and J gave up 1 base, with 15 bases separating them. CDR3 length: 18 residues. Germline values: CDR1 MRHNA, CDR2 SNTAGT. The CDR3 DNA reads TGTGCCAGCAGTGACTCGAGTCTAGCGAGGATGAACACCGGGGAGCTGTTTTTT. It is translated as CASSDSSLARMNTGELFF.